The present T cell receptor (beta chain) was sequenced within a study of blood T cell repertoires in COVID-19. Study-level background: The United States, Italy and Spain supplied acute and convalescent COVID-19 samples. In each case, the material was cDNA or gDNA derived from T cells, B-cell-depleted T cells, or PBMCs.

Original processing notes: Estimated nucleated cell counts came from reference gene primer amplification. Generated by immunoSEQ multiplex PCR, the TCRdb table keeps only in-frame clones and is missing some. For V, J and clone size, that table is used; D and trimming come from the DNA. The sample lists 280,000 or so clones, approximately 86% occurring once. CDR1 is LNHNV, CDR2 YYDKDF, per germline (reference sequence). J was trimmed by 5 bases and V by 0 bases; bases with no gene match: 3. This CDR3 has 15 residues. This receptor was taken from a man younger than 35 with active or convalescent COVID-19. The sample was peripheral blood. The V and J genes are TRBV15 and TRBJ2-1, with 8 bases aligning to TRBD2. CDR3 loop: CATSRERGAHNEQFF. For the CDR3, the DNA is TGTGCCACCAGCAGAGAGCGGGGGGCCCACAATGAGCAGTTCTTC.